Below, one T cell receptor beta chain is given with its context. There are 13 residues in the CDR3. Trimming removed 1 base from V and 7 bases from J, with 11 bases in between. Germline V lookup: CDR1 SGHRS, CDR2 YFSETQ. The sample comes from a study of long-term antiretroviral therapy in people with HIV. immunoSEQ v3.0 was run at survey level. The assay was immunoSEQ multiplex PCR, and TCRdb's table has in-frame clones only and misses some. The table lists more than 25,000 clones, 87% of them singletons, with approximately 0.93% in the top ten. The chain combines TRBV5-1 with TRBJ1-2; D gene unclear. This clonotype originated in a man aged 50 to 60 with HIV. Source: unsorted PBMCs, taken 2 years after starting antiretroviral therapy. CDR3 nucleotides: TGCGCCAGCAGCTTGCAGCCTCAACGTGGCTACACCTTC. Protein sequence: CASSLQPQRGYTF.